The clone carrying this TCR beta chain has only a few counts. This entry is derived from a study of blood T cell repertoires in COVID-19. Study as a whole: COVID-19 samples, acute and convalescent, were from the United States, Italy and Spain.

Seattle's cohort entered during active infection and was followed longitudinally. In the authors' workflow: Reference gene primer amplification gave nucleated cell count estimates. The assay was immunoSEQ multiplex PCR, and TCRdb's table has in-frame clones only and misses some. Clone size and the V and J calls come from that table; the DNA yielded D and trimming. The table includes a few hundred thousand clones, approximately 83% detected once. J gave up 3 bases and V 3 bases, and 10 bases lay outside the gene matches. Per the germline V gene, CDR1 is LGHNT and CDR2 is FRNRAP. The CDR3 is 17 amino acids.

The TCR sequence derives from a person aged 70 to 85 with COVID-19, enrolled during active disease. The rearrangement uses TRBV12-5 and TRBJ2-2, with TRBD2 matching over 7 bases. The specimen was peripheral blood. CDR3 in DNA: TGTGCTAGTGGTTTTCAATGGGAGGGCCGCGACACCGGGGAGCTGTTTTTT. This sequence encodes CASGFQWEGRDTGELFF.